Listed below are T cell receptor beta chains from one sample, sequenced in a study of PD-L1 blockade in urothelial cancer. TCRdb keeps only in-frame clones here, not all; method: immunoSEQ multiplex PCR. The sample contains approximately 100,000 clones, 89% of which appear only once. The sequenced sample was PBMCs, obtained around atezolizumab (anti-PD-L1) treatment. The origin of the receptors is a woman aged 80 or over with urothelial cancer. CDR3s include the opening cysteine and the closing phenylalanine or tryptophan. A D gene is named only where the DNA matches it firmly. Only part of the rows carry a size: once, few, many, or a class if the clone is expanded.

j_gene | d_gene | abundance | v_gene | CDR3aa | CDR3nt
TRBJ1-1 | NA | few | TRBV19 | CASANLNTEAFF | TGTGCCAGTGCGAACTTGAACACTGAAGCTTTCTTT
TRBJ2-4 | TRBD1 | NA | TRBV5-1 | CASSFSRDRGPDAKNIQYF | TGCGCCAGCAGCTTCAGTAGGGACAGGGGGCCCGATGCCAAAAACATTCAGTACTTC
TRBJ2-7 | NA | NA | TRBV9 | CASSVDLRTYEQYF | TGTGCCAGCAGCGTAGACCTGAGAACCTACGAGCAGTACTTC
TRBJ2-2 | NA | NA | TRBV7-9 | CASSIVTGLGANTGELFF | TGTGCCAGCAGCATAGTGACAGGATTGGGCGCGAACACCGGGGAGCTGTTTTTT
TRBJ1-2 | TRBD1 | NA | TRBV27 | CASSRAGGHYGYTF | TGTGCCAGCAGCCGGGCAGGGGGTCACTATGGCTACACCTTC
TRBJ1-4 | NA | NA | TRBV15 | CATSRDLKEKLFF | TGTGCCACCAGCAGAGATCTAAAGGAAAAACTGTTTTTT
TRBJ2-5 | NA | NA | TRBV2 | CASSSLRGKYF | TGTGCCAGCAGCTCCCTCCGGGGGAAGTACTTC
TRBJ2-5 | NA | NA | TRBV28 | CASSLPRGEETQYF | TGTGCCAGCAGTTTACCCCGGGGTGAAGAGACCCAGTACTTC
TRBJ2-6 | TRBD1 | NA | TRBV28 | CASSSDRRISGANVLTF | TGTGCCAGCAGTTCGGACAGGCGCATCTCTGGGGCCAACGTCCTGACTTTC
TRBJ2-7 | TRBD2 | few | TRBV5-1 | CASSLGWLAGEVEQYF | TGCGCCAGCAGCTTGGGTTGGCTAGCGGGAGAGGTTGAGCAGTACTTC
TRBJ1-1 | TRBD1 | NA | TRBV7-9 | CASSLAGGSSTEAFF | TGTGCCAGCAGCTTAGCAGGGGGCTCAAGCACTGAAGCTTTCTTT
TRBJ1-5 | NA | few | TRBV6-1 | CASSETAINQPQHF | TGTGCCAGCAGTGAAACTGCAATCAATCAGCCCCAGCATTTT
TRBJ2-1 | NA | NA | TRBV4-1 | CASSQVALSGSPGEQFF | TGCGCCAGCAGCCAAGTCGCTCTGAGCGGGTCCCCGGGGGAGCAGTTCTTC
TRBJ1-1 | TRBD1 | NA | TRBV19 | CASKRTGDTEAFF | TGTGCCAGTAAAAGGACAGGGGATACTGAAGCTTTCTTT
TRBJ2-7 | NA | NA | TRBV30 | CAWSGQFNEQYF | TGTGCCTGGAGTGGACAGTTCAACGAGCAGTACTTC
TRBJ2-4 | TRBD2 | NA | TRBV30 | CAWSAIGLAGATNIQYF | TGTGCCTGGAGTGCCATCGGACTAGCGGGAGCGACAAACATTCAGTACTTC
TRBJ1-1 | NA | NA | TRBV5-1 | CASQDSMNTEAFF | TGCGCCAGCCAGGACAGTATGAACACTGAAGCTTTCTTT
TRBJ1-3 | NA | once | TRBV18 | CASSPSPRVAGNTIYF | TGTGCCAGCTCACCGTCCCCCAGGGTTGCTGGAAACACCATATATTTT
TRBJ2-6 | TRBD1 | NA | TRBV18 | CASSPFRDRVTPGANVLTF | TGTGCCAGCTCACCTTTCCGGGACAGGGTGACGCCTGGGGCCAACGTCCTGACTTTC
TRBJ1-5 | NA | few | TRBV6-1 | CASSGLSVDSNQPQHF | TGTGCCAGCAGTGGTCTATCGGTCGATAGCAATCAGCCCCAGCATTTT
TRBJ2-7 | NA | NA | TRBV7-6 | CASALRPGMRLDEQYF | TGTGCCAGCGCACTACGGCCCGGGATGAGGTTAGACGAGCAGTACTTC
TRBJ1-1 | TRBD1 | NA | TRBV27 | CASSPLMGQQAFF | TGTGCCAGCAGTCCCTTGATGGGACAGCAAGCTTTCTTT
TRBJ1-2 | NA | few | TRBV6-1 | CASGDYYGYTF | TGTGCCAGCGGGGACTACTATGGCTACACCTTC
TRBJ2-1 | TRBD1 | NA | TRBV29-1 | CSVAVGQGISYNEQFF | TGCAGCGTAGCCGTAGGACAGGGCATCTCCTACAATGAGCAGTTCTTC
TRBJ2-7 | NA | NA | TRBV19 | CATRDTPSYEQYF | TGTGCCACCCGTGATACACCCTCCTACGAGCAGTACTTC
TRBJ2-7 | NA | NA | TRBV5-1 | CASSLGGSGLTYEQYF | TGCGCCAGCAGCTTGGGGGGCTCCGGCTTAACCTACGAGCAGTACTTC
TRBJ1-1 | TRBD1 | NA | TRBV7-9 | CASSPGQGPLAEAFF | TGTGCCAGCAGCCCGGGACAGGGTCCCCTGGCTGAAGCTTTCTTT
TRBJ2-7 | NA | NA | TRBV10-1 | CASQRADSYEQYF | TGCGCCAGCCAGCGGGCAGACTCCTACGAGCAGTACTTC
TRBJ2-5 | TRBD1 | NA | TRBV25-1 | CASSDSGRGETQYF | TGTGCCAGCAGTGATTCGGGCAGGGGGGAGACCCAGTACTTC
TRBJ2-7 | NA | NA | TRBV28 | CASEGSYEQYF | TGTGCCAGCGAGGGCTCCTACGAGCAGTACTTC
TRBJ2-5 | TRBD1 | NA | TRBV6-5 | CATYGQGAQETQYF | TGTGCCACTTACGGACAGGGGGCCCAAGAGACCCAGTACTTC
TRBJ2-1 | NA | NA | TRBV5-6 | CASSRGYNEQFF | TGTGCCAGCAGCCGAGGTTACAATGAGCAGTTCTTC
TRBJ1-1 | NA | NA | TRBV5-6 | CASSLVHDRNTEAFF | TGTGCCAGCAGCTTGGTCCATGACAGGAACACTGAAGCTTTCTTT
TRBJ2-1 | TRBD1 | NA | TRBV19 | CASRGDRVTLEQFF | TGTGCCAGCCGTGGGGACAGGGTCACGCTTGAGCAGTTCTTC
TRBJ1-4 | TRBD1 | NA | TRBV5-6 | CASSRWGTGNEKLFF | TGTGCCAGCAGCCGTTGGGGGACAGGGAATGAAAAACTGTTTTTT
TRBJ2-7 | NA | NA | TRBV23-1 | CASSLGVVEQYF | TGCGCCAGCAGTCTCGGAGTGGTCGAGCAGTACTTC
TRBJ1-1 | NA | once | TRBV5-6 | CASSLGVKNTEAFF | TGTGCCAGCAGCTTGGGTGTAAAGAACACTGAAGCTTTCTTT
TRBJ2-7 | TRBD2 | NA | TRBV28 | CASLPAGGGYEQYF | TGTGCCAGTCTACCGGCGGGAGGCGGCTACGAGCAGTACTTC
TRBJ1-5 | NA | few | TRBV7-9 | CASSSRDIKLDGFNQPQHF | TGTGCCAGCAGCTCCCGGGACATCAAACTTGACGGGTTCAATCAGCCCCAGCATTTT
TRBJ2-1 | TRBD2 | NA | TRBV2 | CASRGLAGVKFGYNEQFF | TGTGCCAGCAGGGGACTAGCGGGAGTTAAGTTCGGTTACAATGAGCAGTTCTTC
TRBJ2-1 | TRBD2 | NA | TRBV6-6 | CASRGGVGEQFF | TGTGCCAGCCGTGGGGGGGTCGGTGAGCAGTTCTTC
TRBJ1-2 | NA | NA | TRBV5-6 | CASSLAVQGSGYTF | TGTGCCAGCAGCTTGGCCGTACAGGGATCTGGCTACACCTTC